This paragraph covers one TCR beta chain sequence. Amplification targeted TCR beta CDR3 regions from RNA transcripts. Carried out on the TCR CDR3, a first-round RT-PCR used the HTBI primer set. MiXCR, run by TCRdb on the multiplex PCR reads, gives a single entry per CDR3 protein. The sample consists of a few hundred thousand distinct CDR3 sequences, 14% of them appearing once. The data originate from a study of T cells in Graves' hyperthyroidism and ophthalmopathy. Each diagnosis drew on symptoms, thyroxine, TRAb, thyroid ultrasound and orbital computed tomography findings. Fresh 10 ml peripheral blood yielded PBMCs. There are 14 residues in the CDR3. With 6 bases removed from V and 8 bases from J, the gap between germline ends came to 17 bases. In germline, CDR1 is MNHEY, CDR2 SVGEGT.

This TCR derives from a woman aged 40 to 49 with Graves' hyperthyroidism. V and J are TRBV6-2 or TRBV6-3 and TRBJ2-1; maybe TRBD2 (6 bases). Sequenced material: blood. DNA of the CDR3: TGTGCCAGCAGGACGGGGGACCCATTCCATGAGCAGTTCTTC. This encodes CASRTGDPFHEQFF.